This TCR beta chain is drawn from a study of regulatory T cells in long-lasting Graves disease. Study results and limitations: Reduced TCR diversity was observed in persistent Graves' patients versus newly diagnosed patients. Persistent patients shared more public clonotypes (about 3,000) than newly diagnosed patients (966). TRBV28 was favored in persistent disease, as were TRBJ1-2 and TRBJ2-5.

The CDR3 is 19 amino acids. CDR1 and CDR2 (germline): MDHEN, SYDVKM. V gave up 5 bases and J gave up 2 bases, with 28 bases separating them. About this clonotype: The antigen remains unidentified. Possible read error: a much larger clone is one base away.

Researchers made TCR beta libraries by using iRepertoire HTBI primers and running Arm-PCR on CDR3 regions. As handled by the study authors: In the combined samples, approximately 62 TRBV and fewer than 15 TRBJ segments were identified. TCRdb itself ran the multiplex PCR reads through MiXCR, one entry per CDR3 protein. The V and J calls come from TCRdb's annotation, not from the publication. The table records hundreds of thousands of distinct CDR3 sequences, around 20% of them present only once. As to time point: persistent/refractory GD, antithyroid drugs over 5 years with positive TRAb. Extracted RNA from PBMCs served as the source of the TCR library.

The TCR was taken from a female donor with Graves disease. The rearrangement uses TRBV28 and TRBJ2-7; a weak D match, TRBD1 (5 bases). The sequenced sample was peripheral blood mononuclear cells (PBMCs), obtained when the disease was refractory, from a patient treated with antithyroid drugs. The CDR3 nucleotides read TGTGCCAGCAGTCCCAGGGTCCACGTTGCTACTTGTACGACCTACGAGCAGTACTTC. This translates into CASSPRVHVATCTTYEQYF.